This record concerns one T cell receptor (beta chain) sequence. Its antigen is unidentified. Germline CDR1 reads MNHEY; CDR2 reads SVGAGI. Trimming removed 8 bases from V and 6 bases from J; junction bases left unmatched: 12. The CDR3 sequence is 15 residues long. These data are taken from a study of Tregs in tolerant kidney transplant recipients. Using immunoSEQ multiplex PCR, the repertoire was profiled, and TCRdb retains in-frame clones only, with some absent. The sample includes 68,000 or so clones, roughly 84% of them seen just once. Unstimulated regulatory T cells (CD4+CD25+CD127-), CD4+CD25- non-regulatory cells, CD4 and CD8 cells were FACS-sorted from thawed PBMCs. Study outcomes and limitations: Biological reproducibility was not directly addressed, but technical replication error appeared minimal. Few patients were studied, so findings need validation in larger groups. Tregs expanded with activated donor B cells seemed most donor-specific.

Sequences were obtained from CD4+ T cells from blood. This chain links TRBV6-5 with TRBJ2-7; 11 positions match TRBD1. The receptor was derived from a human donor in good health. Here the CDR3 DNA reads TGTGCCAGCCAGGGGCGACCGGGACAGGGGGGCGAGCAGTACTTC. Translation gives CASQGRPGQGGEQYF.